A selection of T cell receptor beta chains follows, all from one sample in a study of PD-1 blockade in classical Hodgkin lymphoma. Assay: immunoSEQ multiplex PCR; the TCRdb copy retains only in-frame clones and omits some. The table includes just over 60,000 clones, approximately 88% detected once. The sample consisted of peripheral blood mononuclear cells (PBMCs), taken at baseline. These TCRs come from a human donor with classical Hodgkin lymphoma. Each CDR3 is given with its conserved first and last residue. The D gene is left open where the match is weak. Clone size appears in some rows only: once, few, many, or a class for an expanded clone.

v_call,d_call,clone_size,j_call,cdr3_nt,cdr3_aa
TRBV6-6,TRBD1,NA,TRBJ2-1,TGTGCCAGCAGTTACCAGGGGGCGCCTGACAATGAGCAGTTCTTC,CASSYQGAPDNEQFF
TRBV7-2,NA,NA,TRBJ2-5,TGTGCCAGCAGCTTATACTGGGACCAGGACTTC,CASSLYWDQDF
TRBV18,NA,NA,TRBJ2-7,TGTGCCAGCTCACCAGGAGGGGGGGCCTCCTACGAGCAGTACTTC,CASSPGGGASYEQYF
TRBV2,NA,NA,TRBJ2-3,TGTGCCAGCAGTGAGGAAGGGGAGAGCACAGATACGCAGTATTTT,CASSEEGESTDTQYF
TRBV5-6,NA,NA,TRBJ2-7,TGTGCCAGCAGCCTTTGGGCTTCCGAGCAGTACTTC,CASSLWASEQYF
TRBV7-9,NA,NA,TRBJ1-6,TGTGCCAGCAGCTTAGCGGGACACCTCCCCTCACCCCTCCACTTT,CASSLAGHLPSPLHF
TRBV7-2,NA,NA,TRBJ1-3,TGTGCCAGCAGCTTGGAGCCGGGACGAGGCTCTGGAAACACCATATATTTT,CASSLEPGRGSGNTIYF
TRBV20-1,NA,few,TRBJ1-1,TGCAGTGGTTGGACTGAAGCTTTCTTT,CSGWTEAFF
TRBV19,NA,NA,TRBJ1-1,TGTGCCACTGCTTGGGGGCCGAACACTGAAGCTTTCTTT,CATAWGPNTEAFF
TRBV30,TRBD1,NA,TRBJ2-3,TGTGCCTGGAGTTTGGGACAGGGGCTACGAGATACGCAGTATTTT,CAWSLGQGLRDTQYF